This TCR beta chain is from a study of blood T cell repertoires in COVID-19. On the study more broadly: Donors in the United States, Italy and Spain gave samples during acute or convalescent COVID-19. Nucleic acid was either cDNA or gDNA, and it came from T cells, B-cell-depleted T cells, or PBMCs.

There are 15 residues in the CDR3. Germline trimming cut 4 bases from V and 4 bases from J; bases unmatched to any gene: 7. The V gene's germline CDR1 is SGHRS and CDR2 YFSETQ. TCRdb's table, derived via immunoSEQ multiplex PCR, lists solely in-frame clones and lacks some. The table records under 200,000 clones, around four fifths of them present only once. This clone was observed a single time. The sample comprised peripheral blood. The chain employs TRBV5-1 and TRBJ2-5; 10 positions agree with TRBD2. The TCR comes from a man aged 70 or older with acute or convalescent COVID-19. The CDR3 loop reads CASSARLAGGETQYF. CDR3 sequence (DNA): TGCGCCAGCAGCGCCCGACTAGCGGGCGGAGAGACCCAGTACTTC.